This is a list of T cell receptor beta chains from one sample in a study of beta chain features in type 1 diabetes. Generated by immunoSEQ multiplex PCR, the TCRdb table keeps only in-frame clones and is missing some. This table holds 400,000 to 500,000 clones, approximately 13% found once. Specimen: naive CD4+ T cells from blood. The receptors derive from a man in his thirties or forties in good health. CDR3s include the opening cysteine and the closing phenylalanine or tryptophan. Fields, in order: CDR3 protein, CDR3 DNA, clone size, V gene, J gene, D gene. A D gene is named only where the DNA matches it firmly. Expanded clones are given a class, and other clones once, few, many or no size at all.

CDR3 protein: CASSKRATQGYEQYF
CDR3 DNA: TGTGCCAGCAGCAAACGAGCAACACAGGGATACGAGCAGTACTTC
clone size: -
V gene: TRBV7-2
J gene: TRBJ2-7
D gene: -

CDR3 protein: CASSLAGQVYGYTF
CDR3 DNA: TGTGCCAGCAGCTTAGCGGGGCAGGTGTATGGCTACACCTTC
clone size: few
V gene: TRBV7-2
J gene: TRBJ1-2
D gene: -

CDR3 protein: CASSPQGAEAFF
CDR3 DNA: TGTGCCAGTAGTCCTCAGGGGGCTGAAGCTTTCTTT
clone size: -
V gene: TRBV19
J gene: TRBJ1-1
D gene: TRBD1

CDR3 protein: CASGFPRGIVYGYTF
CDR3 DNA: TGTGCCAGCGGGTTCCCGAGAGGGATTGTGTATGGCTACACCTTC
clone size: few
V gene: TRBV28
J gene: TRBJ1-2
D gene: -

CDR3 protein: CASSNRGQGAHEQYF
CDR3 DNA: TGTGCCAGCAGTAACAGGGGACAGGGGGCTCACGAGCAGTACTTC
clone size: -
V gene: TRBV6-5
J gene: TRBJ2-7
D gene: TRBD1

CDR3 protein: CAWSGGVGYTF
CDR3 DNA: TGTGCCTGGAGCGGGGGTGTTGGCTACACCTTC
clone size: few
V gene: TRBV30
J gene: TRBJ1-2
D gene: -

CDR3 protein: CASKGTGELFF
CDR3 DNA: TGTGCCAGCAAGGGTACCGGGGAGCTGTTTTTT
clone size: -
V gene: TRBV6-5
J gene: TRBJ2-2
D gene: -

CDR3 protein: CSSKSGMGQPQVETQYF
CDR3 DNA: TGCAGCTCAAAATCCGGAATGGGGCAGCCTCAGGTAGAGACCCAGTACTTC
clone size: few
V gene: TRBV29-1
J gene: TRBJ2-5
D gene: -

CDR3 protein: CASSRGEQFF
CDR3 DNA: TGTGCCAGCAGCCGGGGGGAGCAGTTCTTC
clone size: few
V gene: TRBV7-2
J gene: TRBJ2-1
D gene: -

CDR3 protein: CASSQGIRTEAFF
CDR3 DNA: TGCGCCAGCAGCCAAGGGATTCGTACTGAAGCTTTCTTT
clone size: -
V gene: TRBV4-3
J gene: TRBJ1-1
D gene: -

CDR3 protein: CASSLRGNYGYTF
CDR3 DNA: TGTGCCAGCAGCTTACGGGGGAACTATGGCTACACCTTC
clone size: -
V gene: TRBV7-9
J gene: TRBJ1-2
D gene: -

CDR3 protein: CASSPLGQETQYF
CDR3 DNA: TGTGCCAGCAGTCCCCTAGGGCAAGAGACCCAGTACTTC
clone size: many
V gene: TRBV7-9
J gene: TRBJ2-5
D gene: -

CDR3 protein: CASSLAGVARETQYF
CDR3 DNA: TGTGCCAGCAGCTTGGCAGGCGTAGCGAGGGAGACCCAGTACTTC
clone size: -
V gene: TRBV5-4
J gene: TRBJ2-5
D gene: -

CDR3 protein: CASSYSTSGRSDTQYF
CDR3 DNA: TGTGCCAGCAGTTACTCGACTAGCGGGAGGTCAGATACGCAGTATTTT
clone size: -
V gene: TRBV6-5
J gene: TRBJ2-3
D gene: TRBD2

CDR3 protein: CSAGQSGANVLTF
CDR3 DNA: TGCAGCGCCGGACAGTCTGGGGCCAACGTCCTGACTTTC
clone size: many
V gene: TRBV29-1
J gene: TRBJ2-6
D gene: -

CDR3 protein: CASSFSGLGDTQYF
CDR3 DNA: TGTGCCAGCAGCTTCTCAGGGTTAGGGGATACGCAGTATTTT
clone size: -
V gene: TRBV7-6
J gene: TRBJ2-3
D gene: -

CDR3 protein: CASSPRAATDTQYF
CDR3 DNA: TGTGCCAGCTCACCGCGAGCAGCCACAGATACGCAGTATTTT
clone size: few
V gene: TRBV18
J gene: TRBJ2-3
D gene: -

CDR3 protein: CASSESGDREYIAFF
CDR3 DNA: TGTGCCAGCAGTGAATCTGGGGACAGGGAGTACATAGCTTTCTTT
clone size: few
V gene: TRBV6-1
J gene: TRBJ1-1
D gene: TRBD1

CDR3 protein: CASSPEGFSSSYNEQFF
CDR3 DNA: TGCGCCAGCAGCCCCGAGGGGTTCTCAAGCTCCTACAATGAGCAGTTCTTC
clone size: -
V gene: TRBV5-1
J gene: TRBJ2-1
D gene: -

CDR3 protein: CASSELTGGGYEQYF
CDR3 DNA: TGTGCCAGCAGTGAATTAACAGGGGGTGGCTACGAGCAGTACTTC
clone size: -
V gene: TRBV25-1
J gene: TRBJ2-7
D gene: TRBD1

CDR3 protein: CASGRGRTYNEQFF
CDR3 DNA: TGTGCCAGCGGTCGGGGGCGCACCTACAATGAGCAGTTCTTC
clone size: -
V gene: TRBV6-1
J gene: TRBJ2-1
D gene: -

CDR3 protein: CASSSGTSTQYF
CDR3 DNA: TGTGCCAGCAGCTCCGGGACTAGTACGCAGTATTTT
clone size: -
V gene: TRBV7-2
J gene: TRBJ2-3
D gene: TRBD2

CDR3 protein: CSASWDEQFF
CDR3 DNA: TGCAGTGCTTCATGGGATGAGCAGTTCTTC
clone size: few
V gene: TRBV20-1
J gene: TRBJ2-1
D gene: -

CDR3 protein: CASSLQGAGETQYF
CDR3 DNA: TGTGCCAGCAGCCTACAGGGGGCCGGAGAGACCCAGTACTTC
clone size: few
V gene: TRBV27
J gene: TRBJ2-5
D gene: TRBD1

CDR3 protein: CASSVGRAGAATDTQYF
CDR3 DNA: TGTGCCAGCAGCGTAGGAAGAGCGGGGGCCGCCACAGATACGCAGTATTTT
clone size: -
V gene: TRBV9
J gene: TRBJ2-3
D gene: TRBD2

CDR3 protein: CARRRFRWGQVANYGYTF
CDR3 DNA: TGTGCCAGACGCAGGTTCAGGTGGGGACAGGTGGCTAACTATGGCTACACCTTC
clone size: -
V gene: TRBV25-1
J gene: TRBJ1-2
D gene: TRBD1

CDR3 protein: CSVAHRASTDTQYF
CDR3 DNA: TGCAGCGTTGCGCACAGGGCTAGCACAGATACGCAGTATTTT
clone size: -
V gene: TRBV29-1
J gene: TRBJ2-3
D gene: -

CDR3 protein: CASSLQRGGEETQYF
CDR3 DNA: TGCGCCAGCAGCCTCCAGAGGGGAGGGGAAGAGACCCAGTACTTC
clone size: few
V gene: TRBV4-3
J gene: TRBJ2-5
D gene: TRBD2

CDR3 protein: CAISEGGTGQETQYF
CDR3 DNA: TGTGCCATCAGTGAGGGAGGGACGGGCCAAGAGACCCAGTACTTC
clone size: -
V gene: TRBV10-3
J gene: TRBJ2-5
D gene: -

CDR3 protein: CASSQGTSAWGETQYF
CDR3 DNA: TGTGCCAGCAGCCAAGGGACTAGCGCTTGGGGGGAGACCCAGTACTTC
clone size: -
V gene: TRBV14
J gene: TRBJ2-5
D gene: TRBD2

CDR3 protein: CASSLGQRGDEQFF
CDR3 DNA: TGTGCCAGCAGCTTGGGGCAGCGGGGCGATGAGCAGTTCTTC
clone size: few
V gene: TRBV5-4
J gene: TRBJ2-1
D gene: TRBD2

CDR3 protein: CSVDRTGRTGELFF
CDR3 DNA: TGCAGCGTTGATAGGACAGGAAGAACCGGGGAGCTGTTTTTT
clone size: few
V gene: TRBV29-1
J gene: TRBJ2-2
D gene: TRBD1

CDR3 protein: CASSNRDGRGEQFF
CDR3 DNA: TGTGCCAGCAGCAACCGGGACGGGAGAGGCGAGCAGTTCTTC
clone size: -
V gene: TRBV7-2
J gene: TRBJ2-1
D gene: -

CDR3 protein: CASSPMGGNQPQHF
CDR3 DNA: TGTGCCAGCAGCCCAATGGGAGGCAATCAGCCCCAGCATTTT
clone size: few
V gene: TRBV9
J gene: TRBJ1-5
D gene: -

CDR3 protein: CASSPSNTKGIVTGNTIYF
CDR3 DNA: TGTGCCAGCAGCCCATCGAACACGAAGGGGATTGTGACTGGAAACACCATATATTTT
clone size: -
V gene: TRBV7-2
J gene: TRBJ1-3
D gene: -

CDR3 protein: CASSLLAAYNEQFF
CDR3 DNA: TGCGCCAGCAGCTTGTTGGCAGCCTACAATGAGCAGTTCTTC
clone size: -
V gene: TRBV5-1
J gene: TRBJ2-1
D gene: -

CDR3 protein: CASSRASGTQYF
CDR3 DNA: TGTGCCAGCAGCCGCGCTTCTGGGACCCAGTACTTC
clone size: few
V gene: TRBV7-2
J gene: TRBJ2-5
D gene: -

CDR3 protein: CASRRFAGPYNEQFF
CDR3 DNA: TGTGCCAGTAGAAGATTCGCGGGGCCATACAATGAGCAGTTCTTC
clone size: -
V gene: TRBV18
J gene: TRBJ2-1
D gene: -

CDR3 protein: CASRGMETQYF
CDR3 DNA: TGTGCCAGTAGAGGGATGGAGACCCAGTACTTC
clone size: few
V gene: TRBV19
J gene: TRBJ2-5
D gene: -

CDR3 protein: CASSSSGSPYNEQFF
CDR3 DNA: TGTGCCAGCAGCTCTAGCGGGAGTCCCTACAATGAGCAGTTCTTC
clone size: -
V gene: TRBV7-2
J gene: TRBJ2-1
D gene: TRBD2

CDR3 protein: CASATSGANVLTF
CDR3 DNA: TGTGCCAGCGCTACCTCTGGGGCCAACGTCCTGACTTTC
clone size: few
V gene: TRBV25-1
J gene: TRBJ2-6
D gene: -

CDR3 protein: CASSQVQGTNYGYTF
CDR3 DNA: TGTGCCAGCAGCCAAGTTCAGGGGACTAACTATGGCTACACCTTC
clone size: -
V gene: TRBV14
J gene: TRBJ1-2
D gene: -

CDR3 protein: CASSPVGGDTEAFF
CDR3 DNA: TGTGCCAGTAGCCCGGTTGGGGGTGACACTGAAGCTTTCTTT
clone size: -
V gene: TRBV19
J gene: TRBJ1-1
D gene: -

CDR3 protein: CASSPGQGAYGYTF
CDR3 DNA: TGCGCCAGCAGCCCCGGACAGGGGGCCTATGGCTACACCTTC
clone size: -
V gene: TRBV5-1
J gene: TRBJ1-2
D gene: TRBD1

CDR3 protein: CASGLVLGQGTTYEQYF
CDR3 DNA: TGTGCTAGTGGTTTGGTACTTGGACAGGGGACAACCTACGAGCAGTACTTC
clone size: few
V gene: TRBV12-5
J gene: TRBJ2-7
D gene: TRBD1

CDR3 protein: CASSQALGFFNEQFF
CDR3 DNA: TGCGCCAGCAGCCAAGCCCTAGGTTTTTTTAATGAGCAGTTCTTC
clone size: -
V gene: TRBV4-3
J gene: TRBJ2-1
D gene: -

CDR3 protein: CASSLGELGETQYF
CDR3 DNA: TGTGCCAGCAGCTTAGGTGAATTGGGGGAGACCCAGTACTTC
clone size: -
V gene: TRBV7-6
J gene: TRBJ2-5
D gene: -

CDR3 protein: CASSFIQETQYF
CDR3 DNA: TGTGCCAGCAGCTTTATCCAAGAGACCCAGTACTTC
clone size: -
V gene: TRBV7-9
J gene: TRBJ2-5
D gene: -

CDR3 protein: CASSLLRGESDTQYF
CDR3 DNA: TGTGCCAGCAGTTTACTGCGGGGGGAATCAGATACGCAGTATTTT
clone size: few
V gene: TRBV27
J gene: TRBJ2-3
D gene: TRBD2

CDR3 protein: CASSLGWDRKTQYF
CDR3 DNA: TGTGCCAGCAGCTTAGGGTGGGATAGAAAGACCCAGTACTTC
clone size: -
V gene: TRBV7-2
J gene: TRBJ2-5
D gene: -

CDR3 protein: CASSLGGEIYNEQFF
CDR3 DNA: TGTGCCAGCAGCTTGGGCGGGGAAATCTACAATGAGCAGTTCTTC
clone size: -
V gene: TRBV7-9
J gene: TRBJ2-1
D gene: -